The 17 T cell receptor beta chains below come from one sample, sequenced in a study of ipilimumab plus nivolumab after autologous stem cell transplantation. Clones were sequenced by immunoSEQ multiplex PCR, and TCRdb holds only the in-frame ones, with some missing. This sample yields around 16,000 clones, of which roughly four fifths are seen a single time; 20% to 25% belongs to the top ten. The source material was PBMCs, sampled in a trial of ipilimumab plus nivolumab as post-transplant consolidation. The receptors shown here come from a male donor with diffuse large B-cell lymphoma.

CDR3 amino acids: CATSRDSANTGELFF. The DNA of the CDR3 is TGTGCCACCAGCCGGGACAGCGCGAACACCGGGGAGCTGTTTTTT. The rearrangement links TRBV15 to TRBJ2-2; TRBD1 agrees at 7 bases. CDR3 length: 15 residues. Unmatched junction bases numbered 3, after V lost 5 bases and J lost 0 bases. Germline loops: CDR1 LNHNV, CDR2 YYDKDF (reference sequence).

The rearrangement joins TRBV2 to TRBJ2-1, with 9 bases fitting TRBD1. CDR1 and CDR2 (germline): SNHLY, FYNNEI. The CDR3 contains 14 residues. Trimming cost V 7 bases and J 4 bases; bases outside gene matches: 5. This CDR3 is CASKGTGSYNEQFF. The DNA of the CDR3 is TGTGCCAGCAAGGGGACAGGGTCATACAATGAGCAGTTCTTC.

Worth noting for this clone: The sample has other DNA sequences that encode this CDR3 too. The chain combines TRBV30 with TRBJ1-5; D ambiguous. CDR1 is GTSNPN, CDR2 SVGIG, per germline (reference sequence). V was shortened by 1 base and J by 3 bases, with 4 bases between the two germline ends. This CDR3 is 12 amino acids long. CDR3 DNA: TGTGCCTGGAGTGGGACCAATCAGCCCCAGCATTTT. Translating it yields CAWSGTNQPQHF.

V gene TRBV6-5 combines with J gene TRBJ2-5; TRBD2 agrees at 8 bases. TRBJ2-7 explains the end of the DNA better; the J call may be wrong. The CDR3 is 16 amino acids. Per the germline V gene, CDR1 is MNHEY and CDR2 is SVGAGI. In nucleotides, the CDR3 is TGTGCCAGCAGTTTGAGTCTAGCGGGTGTTCCTTACGAGCAGTACTTC. It specifies CASSLSLAGVPYEQYF.

This clone was seen once. The chain carries TRBV7-9 and TRBJ2-1; 7 bases are a match to TRBD2. CDR1 and CDR2 from the germline V gene are SEHNR and FQNEAQ (reference sequence). The V segment lost 5 bases and the J segment 4 bases; nucleotides outside the gene matches: 8. The CDR3 covers 15 residues. CDR3 residues: CASSAGGGGYNEQFF. The CDR3 DNA follows: TGTGCCAGCAGCGCCGGCGGCGGGGGATACAATGAGCAGTTCTTC.

The CDR3 protein is CASSAGQGFYEQYF. The CDR3 bases are TGTGCCAGCAGTGCGGGACAGGGTTTCTACGAGCAGTACTTC. The V and J genes are TRBV2 and TRBJ2-7, with 9 bases matching TRBD1. The CDR3 extends over 14 amino acids. The V segment lost 4 bases and the J segment 3 bases; nucleotides outside the gene matches: 4. Germline V CDR1 and CDR2: SNHLY, FYNNEI.

The CDR3 is CASSMRFRGFYEQYF. CDR3 nucleotides: TGTGCCAGTAGTATGCGGTTTCGGGGTTTTTACGAGCAGTACTTC. The chain is built from TRBV19 and TRBJ2-7, with D possibly matching TRBD2 (5 bases). This CDR3 comprises 15 residues. The germline V gene has CDR1 LNHDA and CDR2 SQIVND (reference sequence). Trimming removed 3 bases from V and 4 bases from J, with 16 bases in between.

This chain connects TRBV6-4 to TRBJ2-2; D is perhaps TRBD1 or TRBD2 (5 bases each). The CDR3 runs to 14 residues. V was cut by 4 bases and J by 3 bases, with 9 bases left in between. Germline assignment: CDR1 MRHNA and CDR2 SNTAGT. The CDR3 DNA reads TGTGCCAGCAGTGTTGGGACGGACACCGGGGAGCTGTTTTTT. Translated: CASSVGTDTGELFF.

The chain has TRBV7-9 and TRBJ1-1; D unresolved. CDR1 is SEHNR and CDR2 is FQNEAQ in the germline V gene (reference sequence). The CDR3 runs to 12 residues. Trimming removed 1 base from V and 1 base from J, with 1 base in between. The CDR3 sequence: CASSLENTEAFF. The CDR3 bases are TGTGCCAGCAGCTTAGAGAACACTGAAGCTTTCTTT.

V and J are TRBV30 and TRBJ1-2; no clear D gene. CDR1 and CDR2 (germline): GTSNPN, SVGIG (reference sequence). The V gene lost 0 bases and the J gene lost 8 bases, with 16 bases spanning the gap. The CDR3 length is 14 residues. CDR3 in amino acids: CAWSVGLSSGGYTF. The CDR3 DNA reads as TGTGCCTGGAGTGTTGGTCTCTCCTCGGGAGGCTACACCTTC.

The chain links TRBV6-5 to TRBJ1-4; possible D gene TRBD1, 5 bases. This CDR3 comprises 15 residues. The germline V gene has CDR1 MNHEY and CDR2 SVGAGI. Trimming took 4 bases from V and 8 from J, leaving 17 bases between them. The DNA of the CDR3 is TGTGCCAGCAGTTCGGCCAGGGAGGAGGAGGAAAAACTGTTTTTT. This translates into CASSSAREEEEKLFF.

The chain joins TRBV15 to TRBJ2-7; D gene uncertain. Germline CDR1 and CDR2: LNHNV and YYDKDF (reference sequence). Trimming stripped 3 bases from V and 3 bases from J, with 12 bases between. The CDR3 contains 14 residues. The CDR3, as DNA: TGTGCCACCAGCAGCCCCTTAGAAAACTACGAGCAGTACTTC. It specifies CATSSPLENYEQYF.

The gene calls are TRBV19 and TRBJ1-3, with D unresolved. The CDR3 extends over 18 amino acids. The ends were cut back, 3 bases at V and 4 bases at J, with 22 bases in the middle. The germline V gene has CDR1 LNHDA and CDR2 SQIVND (reference sequence). CDR3 nucleotides: TGTGCCAGTAGTATCCGGTCGGTCACCGCCGAGCTCGGAAACACCATATATTTT. As protein: CASSIRSVTAELGNTIYF.

This clone was detected once. This sequence joins TRBV28 and TRBJ2-1, with TRBD1 identical over 7 bases. V was pared by 7 bases and J by 4 bases, with 10 bases of the junction left unmatched. CDR3 size: 15 residues. Germline-derived CDR1 and CDR2 are MDHEN and SYDVKM. For the CDR3, the DNA is TGTGCCAGCAATGACCCGGGACAGCGATACAATGAGCAGTTCTTC. This sequence encodes CASNDPGQRYNEQFF.

V gene TRBV13 combines with J gene TRBJ2-3, with TRBD2 identical over 7 bases. Trimming took 3 bases from V and 0 from J; bases not matched to a gene: 6. This CDR3 comprises 16 residues. Per the germline V gene, CDR1 is PRHDT and CDR2 is FYEKMQ (reference sequence). CDR3 bases: TGTGCCAGCAGCTTGGAGGGACTAACTAGCACAGATACGCAGTATTTT. This codes for CASSLEGLTSTDTQYF.

This clone was seen only a few times. The chain has TRBV9 and TRBJ1-5; TRBD1 agrees at 7 bases. Per the germline V gene, CDR1 is SGDLS and CDR2 is YYNGEE. The CDR3 has 14 amino acids. V trimming: 4 bases; J trimming: 7 bases; junction bases outside the gene matches: 8. CDR3: CASSKTGEKQPQHF. CDR3 nucleotide sequence: TGTGCCAGCAGCAAAACAGGGGAGAAACAGCCCCAGCATTTT.

The chain has TRBV9 and TRBJ1-2; 9 nucleotides agree with TRBD1. The CDR3 runs to 18 residues. Per germline, CDR1 SGDLS and CDR2 YYNGEE. The junction had 17 bases not matched to a gene; V was cut back by 0 bases and J by 8 bases. Here the CDR3 reads CASSVGHRGRRGLRGYTF. The DNA for the CDR3 is TGTGCCAGCAGCGTAGGCCACAGGGGGCGACGGGGACTCCGGGGCTACACCTTC.